The 27 T cell receptor beta chains in this list originate from one sample, sequenced in a study of blood T cell repertoires in COVID-19. The protocol was immunoSEQ multiplex PCR, while the TCRdb copy is restricted to in-frame clones and leaves out a portion. Among approximately 350,000 clones listed, more than 70% were seen once. Sequencing was done on a sample of peripheral blood. The receptors were gathered from a woman in her twenties or thirties with COVID-19, enrolled during active disease.

The rearrangement links TRBV24-1 to TRBJ1-4, with 11 nucleotides matching TRBD1. The junction had 7 bases not matched to a gene; V was cut back by 9 bases and J by 11 bases. Germline CDR1 is KGHDR and CDR2 is SFDVKD. The length of the CDR3 is 13 residues. The CDR3 region is CATQPGQGGKLFF. In DNA form, the CDR3 reads TGTGCCACCCAACCGGGACAGGGGGGGAAACTGTTTTTT.

This clone was counted a single time. V gene TRBV24-1 combines with J gene TRBJ2-3, with D hard to call. The germline V gene encodes CDR1 KGHDR and CDR2 SFDVKD. The V end lost 4 bases, the J end lost 6 bases, and 13 bases lay between the germline ends. The CDR3 consists of 14 residues. CDR3 loop: CATSDPGPSDTQYF. Written as DNA, the CDR3 is TGTGCCACCAGTGACCCAGGTCCCTCTGATACGCAGTATTTT.

The chain employs TRBV14 and TRBJ1-4; the D gene is possibly TRBD1 (6 bases). The CDR3 sequence is 15 residues long. V lost 0 bases and J 5 bases, leaving 10 bases between the germline ends. Germline-derived CDR1 and CDR2 are SGHDN and FVKESK. This CDR3 reads CASSQEGGPNEKLFF. In nucleotides, the CDR3 is TGTGCCAGCAGCCAAGAAGGGGGACCCAATGAAAAACTGTTTTTT.

Only one count was recorded for this clone. V usage is TRBV29-1 and J usage is TRBJ2-1; 10 nucleotides match TRBD1. Germline loops: CDR1 SQVTM, CDR2 ANQGSEA. The CDR3 runs 19 residues. The V segment lost 4 bases and the J segment 8 bases; nucleotides outside the gene matches: 23. CDR3 loop: CSVGGGQGGAKFTHYEQFF. The CDR3 nucleotides read TGCAGCGTTGGTGGTGGACAGGGGGGGGCTAAGTTTACCCATTATGAGCAGTTCTTC.

The V gene is TRBV7-2, the J gene TRBJ2-1; 10 bases are a match to TRBD2. Germline V gives CDR1 SGHTA, CDR2 FQGNSA. The junction had 2 bases not matched to a gene; V was cut back by 1 base and J by 5 bases. CDR3 length: 15 amino acids. The CDR3 is CASSLGTSGNNEQFF. The CDR3 nucleotides read TGTGCCAGCAGCTTAGGGACTAGCGGAAACAATGAGCAGTTCTTC.

V and J are TRBV18 and TRBJ1-4, with a possible D match to TRBD1 (6 bases). The germline V gene has CDR1 KGHSH and CDR2 LQKENI. This CDR3 is 13 amino acids long. Trimming removed 2 bases at V and 8 bases at J, with 9 bases between. Here the CDR3 reads CASSPITGEKLFF. In nucleotides, the CDR3 is TGTGCCAGCTCACCAATTACAGGGGAAAAACTGTTTTTT.

CDR3 sequence reads: CASSHPRAFGLHF. The DNA of the CDR3 is TGCGCCAGCAGCCACCCGAGAGCTTTCGGCCTCCACTTT. The gene calls are TRBV4-1 and TRBJ1-6; no clear D. CDR3 length equals 13 residues. V was cut by 3 bases and J by 15 bases, with 15 bases left in between. Per germline, CDR1 MGHRA and CDR2 YSYEKL.

The gene calls are TRBV4-1 and TRBJ2-1; 8 bases are a match to TRBD2. The V gene's germline CDR1 is MGHRA and CDR2 YSYEKL. The CDR3 is made up of 15 amino acids. J lost 0 bases, V lost 11 bases, and 9 bases had no gene match. This CDR3 is CAPGGGRSSYNEQFF. The CDR3 coding sequence is TGCGCCCCCGGGGGGGGGCGGAGCTCCTACAATGAGCAGTTCTTC.

V is TRBV20-1 and J is TRBJ2-3; 9 nucleotides line up with TRBD2. V lost 3 bases, J lost 4 bases, and 14 bases stayed unmatched. The CDR3 runs to 17 residues. Germline V gene data show CDR1 as DFQATT and CDR2 as SNEGSKA (reference sequence). The CDR3 loop reads CSASGTSRRNWADTQYF. The CDR3 DNA follows: TGCAGTGCTAGTGGGACTAGCAGGAGGAATTGGGCAGATACGCAGTATTTT.

V is TRBV3-1 (or the pseudogene TRBV3-2) and J is TRBJ1-4; tentative D call: TRBD1 (6 bases). Germline V gives CDR1 LGHDT, CDR2 YNNKEL (reference sequence). The CDR3 sequence is 14 residues long. The V gene lost 5 bases and the J gene lost 8 bases, with 15 bases spanning the gap. CDR3: CASSSPDREEKLFF. The CDR3, as DNA: TGTGCCAGCAGCTCTCCGGACAGAGAAGAAAAACTGTTTTTT.

The rearrangement links TRBV2 to TRBJ1-2; 7 positions match TRBD1. Trimming at V came to 2 bases and at J to 4 bases, leaving 7 bases not matched to a gene. The CDR3 length is 15 residues. In germline, CDR1 is SNHLY, CDR2 FYNNEI. CDR3 sequence: CASSELGQGGYGYTF. The DNA of the CDR3 is TGTGCCAGCAGTGAACTCGGGCAGGGGGGCTATGGCTACACCTTC.

This clone was seen a single time. This rearrangement joins TRBV14 to TRBJ1-1; D not certain. Germline V gene lookup returns CDR1 SGHDN and CDR2 FVKESK. This CDR3 is built from 18 residues. Trimming removed 0 bases at V and 1 base at J, with 18 bases between. The chain's CDR3 is CASSQDFRFPGPNTEAFF. The CDR3 DNA follows: TGTGCCAGCAGCCAAGATTTTCGGTTCCCTGGGCCGAACACTGAAGCTTTCTTT.

The rearrangement links TRBV15 to TRBJ1-6; D perhaps matches TRBD1 (6 bases). Germline V lookup: CDR1 LNHNV, CDR2 YYDKDF (reference sequence). Deletions cut 0 bases from V and 10 bases from J, with 22 bases between. The CDR3 runs 18 residues. The CDR3 spells CATSRDRGTGTYDSPLHF. DNA for the CDR3: TGTGCCACCAGCAGAGATAGGGGGACGGGGACGTATGACTCACCCCTCCACTTT.

The chain joins TRBV19 to TRBJ1-2, with 11 bases that match TRBD1. The V gene end was trimmed by 6 bases and the J gene end by 3 bases; junction bases not matched to a gene: 15. This CDR3 region has 18 residues. Germline lookup yields CDR1 LNHDA and CDR2 SQIVND (reference sequence). CDR3 sequence reads: CASRALRTGGAPHYGYTF. CDR3 sequence (DNA): TGTGCCAGTAGGGCTTTGCGGACAGGGGGCGCCCCCCACTATGGCTACACCTTC. The full variable domain, its missing parts supplied by reference TRBV19 and TRBJ1-2, is DGGITQSPKYLFRKEGQNVTLSCEQNLNHDAMYWYRQDPGQGLRLIYYSQIVNDFQKGDIAEGYSVSREKKESFPLTVTSAQKNPTAFYLCASRALRTGGAPHYGYTFGSGTRLTVV.

The rearrangement joins TRBV6-5 to TRBJ2-2, with D maybe TRBD1 (5 bases). CDR3 length: 12 residues. Germline V gene lookup returns CDR1 MNHEY and CDR2 SVGAGI. V was pared by 8 bases and J by 4 bases, with 8 bases between. In nucleotides, the CDR3 is TGTGCCAGCGGTAGGGGCACCGGGGAGCTGTTTTTT. Residues: CASGRGTGELFF.

This clone has only one observation. The rearrangement uses TRBV30 and TRBJ1-1; D possibly corresponds to TRBD1 (6 bases). The V end lost 3 bases, the J end lost 5 bases, and 13 bases lay between the germline ends. Germline loops: CDR1 GTSNPN, CDR2 SVGIG (reference sequence). The CDR3 loop spans 13 amino acids. The CDR3 sequence is CAWRATGGTEAFF. CDR3 DNA: TGTGCCTGGAGAGCGACAGGAGGTACTGAAGCTTTCTTT.

This clone was observed once. This chain links TRBV27 with TRBJ1-3; tentative D call: TRBD1 (5 bases). Looked up from germline, CDR1 is MNHEY and CDR2 is SMNVEV (reference sequence). The germline V and J ends were trimmed by 8 bases and 0 bases, with 11 bases remaining between them. The CDR3 is 14 residues long. The CDR3 DNA is TGTGCCAGCGGCGGACATAACTCTGGAAACACCATATATTTT. This gives the protein CASGGHNSGNTIYF.

The genes are TRBV7-9 and TRBJ1-2, with D possibly being TRBD1 (5 bases). CDR3 length equals 17 residues. Germline CDR1 is SEHNR and CDR2 is FQNEAQ (reference sequence). V gave up 1 base and J gave up 2 bases, with 17 bases separating them. The CDR3 region has the DNA TGTGCCAGCAGCTTAGGGGCAGGGTTAAAGGAGAACTATGGCTACACCTTC. Its translation: CASSLGAGLKENYGYTF. The full variable domain, with the rest looked up from reference TRBV7-9 and TRBJ1-2, is DTGVSQNPRHKITKRGQNVTFRCDPISEHNRLYWYRQTLGQGPEFLTYFQNEAQLEKSRLLSDRFSAERPKGSFSTLEIQRTEQGDSAMYLCASSLGAGLKENYGYTFGSGTRLTVV.

V is TRBV11-3 and J is TRBJ2-3; 12 positions match TRBD2. V was clipped by 3 bases and J by 0 bases; unmatched bases: 4. The germline CDR1 and CDR2 sequences are SGHNT and YENEEA. This CDR3 contains 17 residues. CDR3 region: CASSFRTSGTSTDTQYF. The CDR3 nucleotides are TGTGCCAGCAGCTTCAGGACTAGCGGGACTAGCACAGATACGCAGTATTTT.

V gene TRBV6-5 combines with J gene TRBJ2-3; 8 positions match TRBD1. Germline CDR1 MNHEY, CDR2 SVGAGI. J lost 4 bases, V lost 2 bases, and 8 bases had no gene match. CDR3 size: 16 residues. CDR3 DNA sequence: TGTGCCAGCAGTTACCGCGGACAGGGCGAGGCAGATACGCAGTATTTT. Encoded protein: CASSYRGQGEADTQYF.

This clone was seen a few times. The V and J genes are TRBV4-1 and TRBJ1-5; tentatively, D is TRBD1 (5 bases). Trimming shortened V by 1 base and J by 1 base, and 11 bases separated the two germline ends. In germline, CDR1 is MGHRA, CDR2 YSYEKL. This CDR3 has 16 amino acids. The CDR3 spells CASSQVPPGSNQPQHF. CDR3 bases: TGCGCCAGCAGCCAAGTCCCGCCAGGGAGCAATCAGCCCCAGCATTTT.

The chain couples TRBV23-1 to TRBJ2-5, with D perhaps matching TRBD2 (5 bases). TRBV23-1 is placed among ORFs of uncertain function. The CDR3 contains 16 residues. V was trimmed by 5 bases and J by 5 bases, leaving 21 bases between them. The DNA of the CDR3 is TGCGCCAGCAGTACCCCCTTCTCGGGATCGGCTGAGACCCAGTACTTC. Translating it yields CASSTPFSGSAETQYF.

The chain uses TRBV10-3 and TRBJ1-5, with D possibly being TRBD1 (5 bases). Germline-derived CDR1 and CDR2 are ENHRY and SYGVKD. The V end lost 4 bases, the J end lost 5 bases, and 9 bases lay between the germline ends. The CDR3 runs to 13 residues. The CDR3 protein is CAISVGADQPQHF. DNA of the CDR3: TGTGCCATCAGTGTTGGGGCGGATCAGCCCCAGCATTTT.

This clone is a singleton in its sample. This rearrangement joins TRBV5-1 to TRBJ2-2, with TRBD1 matching over 11 bases. V lost 4 bases, J lost 4 bases, and 3 bases stayed unmatched. The CDR3 sequence is 15 residues long. CDR1 is SGHRS and CDR2 is YFSETQ in the germline V gene. CDR3 region: CASSQGTGGTGELFF. Written as DNA, the CDR3 is TGCGCCAGCAGCCAAGGGACAGGGGGCACCGGGGAGCTGTTTTTT.

The gene calls are TRBV10-3 and TRBJ1-3; a weak D match, TRBD1 (6 bases). The V end lost 2 bases, the J end lost 0 bases, and 17 bases lay between the germline ends. The CDR3 covers 18 residues. Germline V gene lookup returns CDR1 ENHRY and CDR2 SYGVKD. CDR3 sequence reads: CAISEAIGQLTSGNTIYF. For the CDR3, the DNA is TGTGCCATCAGTGAGGCGATTGGACAGTTAACCTCTGGAAACACCATATATTTT.

The chain carries TRBV6-6 and TRBJ1-5; D gene uncertain. Per germline, CDR1 MNHNY and CDR2 SVGAGI (reference sequence). Trimming cost V 8 bases and J 0 bases, with 8 bases left between them. The CDR3 spans 13 residues. CDR3 region: CASGVYSNQPQHF. CDR3 DNA sequence: TGTGCCAGCGGAGTCTATAGCAATCAGCCCCAGCATTTT.

The J gene is TRBJ2-7, the V gene TRBV28; the D gene is possibly TRBD1 (6 bases). This CDR3 comprises 15 residues. V lost 3 bases to trimming and J lost 2 bases, with 14 bases between them. Germline assignment: CDR1 MDHEN and CDR2 SYDVKM. In DNA, the CDR3 is TGTGCCAGCAGTTTGGGGGCATCATCTCCCTACGAGCAGTACTTC. It translates to CASSLGASSPYEQYF.